Presented here are 4 T cell receptor beta chains from one specimen sequenced in a study of type 1 and type 2 diabetes patients. Genomic DNA was the PCR template. Amplification of the beta chain CDR3 used 30 forward and 13 reverse multiplex primers. TCRdb passed the multiplex PCR reads through MiXCR, listing each CDR3 protein once. The table has around 300,000 distinct CDR3 sequences, more than 40% seen once. Specimen: peripheral blood mononuclear cells (PBMCs). The receptors were gathered from a man between 18 and 29 years old with type 2 diabetes.

The V gene is TRBV2, the J gene TRBJ1-2; no firm D call. This CDR3 is 14 amino acids long. From germline, CDR1 is SNHLY and CDR2 FYNNEI. V was pared by 4 bases and J by 0 bases, with 9 bases between. The CDR3 spells CASSVGETNYGYTF. In DNA, the CDR3 is TGTGCCAGCAGTGTTGGAGAAACTAACTATGGCTACACCTTC.

The V call is TRBV12-3 or TRBV12-4, the J call TRBJ1-4, with a possible D match to TRBD1 (6 bases). The CDR3 has 14 residues. V was cut by 6 bases and J by 2 bases, with 10 bases left in between. Here the CDR3 reads CASRLTGTNEKLFF. In DNA form, the CDR3 reads TGTGCCAGCAGACTGACAGGTACTAATGAAAAACTGTTTTTT.

The gene calls are TRBV28 and TRBJ2-7; D assignment may be TRBD1 or TRBD2 (6 bases each). The CDR3 is made up of 13 amino acids. Trimming removed 7 bases from V and 6 bases from J, with 16 bases in between. Germline assignment: CDR1 MDHEN and CDR2 SYDVKM. CDR3 loop: CASTWGATSEQYF. CDR3 DNA: TGTGCCAGCACCTGGGGGGCCACTTCCGAGCAGTACTTC.

The chain carries TRBV28 and TRBJ1-1; 7 bases line up with TRBD1. CDR3 size: 15 residues. Germline V gene sequence: CDR1 MDHEN, CDR2 SYDVKM. The V gene end was trimmed by 7 bases and the J gene end by 0 bases; junction bases not matched to a gene: 8. CDR3 DNA sequence: TGTGCCAGCACTCTGATCCAGGGGGTGAACACTGAAGCTTTCTTT. The encoded protein is CASTLIQGVNTEAFF.